This passage covers 14 T cell receptor beta chains from one sample sequenced in a study of CD8 T cells in ankylosing spondylitis. TCRdb re-derived calls from the 5' RACE reads in MiXCR, one entry per CDR3 protein. The table includes 150,000 to 200,000 distinct CDR3 sequences, around 17% detected once. Sequenced input: blood, either unsorted or a sorted T cell fraction (not recorded which). The source of these receptors is a male donor with ankylosing spondylitis or in good health (not recorded which).

This clonotype has at least ten counts. The rearrangement uses TRBV28 and TRBJ1-2; 7 bases map to TRBD1. The germline gives CDR1 MDHEN, CDR2 SYDVKM. The CDR3 runs 14 residues. Losses at the gene ends were 5 bases for V and 7 bases for J; bases not matched to a gene: 10. The chain's CDR3 is CASSTQTGFSGYTF. The CDR3 region has the DNA TGTGCCAGCAGTACCCAGACAGGGTTTAGTGGCTACACCTTC.

This clonotype came up many times. The chain combines TRBV12-3 or TRBV12-4 with TRBJ1-4; D gene uncertain. With 6 bases removed from V and 8 bases from J, the gap between germline ends came to 10 bases. This CDR3 contains 12 residues. This CDR3 reads CASRGSGEKLFF. CDR3 bases: TGTGCCAGCAGAGGAAGCGGGGAAAAACTGTTTTTT.

The chain combines TRBV12-3 or TRBV12-4 with TRBJ1-4, with 9 bases fitting TRBD1. This CDR3 contains 13 residues. After removal of 6 bases from V and 8 bases from J, the junction contained 4 bases not matched to a gene. The CDR3 DNA reads TGTGCCAGCAGGGGACAGGGTGGGGAAAAACTGTTTTTT. Translation: CASRGQGGEKLFF.

There are a few counts of this clonotype. The chain uses TRBV7-2 and TRBJ2-3; unclear D gene. V gave up 0 bases and J gave up 3 bases, with 7 bases separating them. CDR1 and CDR2 (germline): SGHTA, FQGNSA. The length of the CDR3 is 14 residues. The CDR3 reads CASSLAPATDTQYF. DNA of the CDR3: TGTGCCAGCAGCTTAGCACCAGCGACAGATACGCAGTATTTT.

This clonotype was detected ten times or more. V gene TRBV20-1 combines with J gene TRBJ1-1; 7 bases are shared with TRBD1. The length of the CDR3 is 14 residues. The germline V gene encodes CDR1 DFQATT and CDR2 SNEGSKA (reference sequence). V lost 1 base to trimming and J lost 1 base; unmatched junction nucleotides: 3. The CDR3 DNA is TGCAGTGCTAGAGGCGGGACAGAGAACACTGAAGCTTTCTTT. This translates into CSARGGTENTEAFF.

The rearrangement joins TRBV11-3 to TRBJ2-1; 7 nucleotides agree with TRBD2. V lost 2 bases and J lost 4; bases outside the gene matches: 2. CDR1 is SGHNT, CDR2 YENEEA, per germline. This CDR3 contains 14 residues. CDR3 DNA sequence: TGTGCCAGCAGCTTACGGACTAGGTACAATGAGCAGTTCTTC. Translated, it gives CASSLRTRYNEQFF.

This chain links TRBV7-2 with TRBJ2-7; 7 bases match TRBD2. V lost 4 bases to trimming and J lost 1 base; unmatched junction nucleotides: 4. CDR3 size: 14 residues. CDR1 and CDR2 (germline): SGHTA, FQGNSA. DNA for the CDR3: TGTGCCAGCAGCTCCTCGGGGGGATCCTACGAGCAGTACTTC. Protein: CASSSSGGSYEQYF. Together with reference TRBV7-2 and TRBJ2-7, the CDR3 gives the full variable domain: GAGVSQSPSNKVTEKGKDVELRCDPISGHTALYWYRQSLGQGLEFLIYFQGNSAPDKSGLPSDRFSAERTGGSVSTLTIQRTQQEDSAVYLCASSSSGGSYEQYFGPGTRLTVT.

This clonotype was found a few times. This sequence joins TRBV20-1 and TRBJ1-4, with D possibly being TRBD1 (5 bases). Looked up from germline, CDR1 is DFQATT and CDR2 is SNEGSKA (reference sequence). The length of the CDR3 is 13 residues. V dropped 5 bases and J dropped 5 bases, with 12 bases sitting between them. The CDR3 DNA is TGCAGTGCTCCGGCGACAGAGAATGAAAAACTGTTTTTT. Its translation: CSAPATENEKLFF.

The rearrangement links TRBV5-1 to TRBJ2-6; D is ambiguous. Germline CDR1 reads SGHRS; CDR2 reads YFSETQ. The CDR3 has 16 residues. Trimming removed 3 bases from V and 0 bases from J, with 10 bases in between. This chain's CDR3 is CASSYVQSSGANVLTF. CDR3 nucleotide sequence: TGCGCCAGCAGCTATGTACAGAGCTCTGGGGCCAACGTCCTGACTTTC.

This clonotype was counted a few times. This chain uses TRBV20-1 with TRBJ2-7, with D perhaps matching TRBD1 (5 bases). The CDR3 has 14 amino acids. Germline V gene sequence: CDR1 DFQATT, CDR2 SNEGSKA (reference sequence). Trimming shortened V by 0 bases and J by 2 bases, and 11 bases separated the two germline ends. The CDR3 bases are TGCAGTGCTAGAGATTCCCGACAGCCCTACGAGCAGTACTTC. This gives the protein CSARDSRQPYEQYF.

This clonotype was seen repeatedly, ten times or more. The V gene is TRBV20-1, the J gene TRBJ2-3; 8 bases are shared with TRBD1. CDR3 length: 16 residues. Germline V gene data show CDR1 as DFQATT and CDR2 as SNEGSKA (reference sequence). J was trimmed by 3 bases and V by 6 bases; bases with no gene match: 14. CDR3 residues: CSALGSQGQETDTQYF. The CDR3 nucleotides read TGCAGTGCGCTAGGGAGTCAGGGACAGGAAACAGATACGCAGTATTTT.

This chain uses TRBV7-9 with TRBJ2-3; D is uncertain. V lost 6 bases to trimming and J lost 6 bases, with 10 bases between them. Germline V gene lookup returns CDR1 SEHNR and CDR2 FQNEAQ (reference sequence). This CDR3 region has 12 residues. The CDR3 loop reads CASSLDADTQYF. The CDR3 bases are TGTGCCAGCAGTTTGGATGCCGATACGCAGTATTTT.

CDR3: CATSGLEYQETQYF. The CDR3 DNA reads TGTGCCACCTCGGGACTGGAGTACCAAGAGACCCAGTACTTC. V and J are TRBV24-1 and TRBJ2-5, with a possible D match to TRBD2 (6 bases). Trimming stripped 9 bases from V and 0 bases from J, with 13 bases between. The germline gives CDR1 KGHDR, CDR2 SFDVKD. The CDR3 extends over 14 amino acids.

This clonotype has ten or more counts. This sequence joins TRBV15 and TRBJ1-4; tentative D call: TRBD1 (6 bases). The CDR3 length is 17 residues. V lost 3 bases and J 1 base, leaving 15 bases between the germline ends. CDR1 and CDR2 (germline): LNHNV, YYDKDF (reference sequence). The CDR3 bases are TGTGCCACCAGCAGCCGGGACATAGAGCAAACTAATGAAAAACTGTTTTTT. Its translation is CATSSRDIEQTNEKLFF.